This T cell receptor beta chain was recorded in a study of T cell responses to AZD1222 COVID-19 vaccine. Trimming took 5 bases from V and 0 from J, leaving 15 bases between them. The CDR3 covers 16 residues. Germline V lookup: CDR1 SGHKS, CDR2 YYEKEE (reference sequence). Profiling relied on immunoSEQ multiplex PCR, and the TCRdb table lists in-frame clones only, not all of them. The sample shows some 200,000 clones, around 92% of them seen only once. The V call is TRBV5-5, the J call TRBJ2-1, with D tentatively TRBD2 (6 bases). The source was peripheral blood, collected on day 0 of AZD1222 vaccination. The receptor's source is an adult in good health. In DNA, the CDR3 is TGTGCCAGCAGTCCCGCAGGGACTTTCTCCTACAATGAGCAGTTCTTC. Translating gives CASSPAGTFSYNEQFF.